These 3 T cell receptor beta chains share one sample of origin, sequenced in a study of T cells in narcolepsy (dated by TCRdb to 2016 to 2018). Libraries were made using the immunoSEQ multiplex PCR assay. Held by TCRdb, this immuneACCESS table contains in-frame sequences only and omits some clones. Under half of the omission traces to an unresolved V gene where checked; the cause of the rest is unknown. For this sample the table gives roughly 20,000 clones, of which roughly 87% were detected only once. The biggest ten clones account for approximately 1.6% of the sample. Sequenced input: memory (CD45RA-) CD4+ T cells from blood. The sample's cell subset or site label, in plain terms: memory T cells sorted ex vivo from peripheral blood. The receptors shown here come from a human donor in good health.

This clone turned up a few times. The chain combines TRBV28 with TRBJ1-3; TRBD1 is a possible D gene (5 bases). The germline V and J ends were trimmed by 11 bases and 7 bases, with 24 bases remaining between them. Germline V gene data show CDR1 as MDHEN and CDR2 as SYDVKM. This CDR3 region has 15 residues. The CDR3 loop reads CADEKGEAGRNTIYF. In DNA, the CDR3 is TGTGCCGACGAAAAAGGGGAGGCCGGTAGGAACACCATATATTTT. The complete variable domain, with remaining parts taken from reference TRBV28 and TRBJ1-3, reads DVKVTQSSRYLVKRTGEKVFLECVQDMDHENMFWYRQDPGLGLRLIYFSYDVKMKEKGDIPEGYSVSREKKERFSLILESASTNQTSMYLCADEKGEAGRNTIYFGEGSWLTVV.

The chain has TRBV9 and TRBJ1-6, with 7 positions matching TRBD1. The CDR3 is 16 amino acids. J was trimmed by 5 bases and V by 0 bases; bases with no gene match: 5. In germline, CDR1 is SGDLS, CDR2 YYNGEE. This CDR3 reads CASSVEAGGDNSPLHF. As DNA, the CDR3 is TGTGCCAGCAGCGTAGAGGCAGGGGGGGATAATTCACCCCTCCACTTT.

This chain links TRBV5-1 with TRBJ1-1, with 12 nucleotides matching TRBD1. This CDR3 has 14 amino acids. With V trimmed by 5 bases and J by 4 bases, 3 bases remained unmatched. Germline V gene lookup returns CDR1 SGHRS and CDR2 YFSETQ. CDR3 region: CASRGQGALTEAFF. The CDR3 nucleotides read TGCGCCAGCAGGGGACAGGGGGCGCTCACTGAAGCTTTCTTT.